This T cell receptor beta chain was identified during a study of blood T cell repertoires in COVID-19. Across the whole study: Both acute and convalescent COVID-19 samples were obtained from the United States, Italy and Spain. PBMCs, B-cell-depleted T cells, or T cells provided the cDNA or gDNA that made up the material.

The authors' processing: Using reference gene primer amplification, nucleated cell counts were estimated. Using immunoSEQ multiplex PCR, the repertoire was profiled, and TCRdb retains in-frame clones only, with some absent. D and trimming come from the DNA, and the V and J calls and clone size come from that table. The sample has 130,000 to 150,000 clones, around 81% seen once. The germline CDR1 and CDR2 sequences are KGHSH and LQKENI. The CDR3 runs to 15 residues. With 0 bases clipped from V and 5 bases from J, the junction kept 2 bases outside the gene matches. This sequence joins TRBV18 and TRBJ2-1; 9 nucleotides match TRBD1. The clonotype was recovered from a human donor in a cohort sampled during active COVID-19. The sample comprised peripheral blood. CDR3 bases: TGTGCCAGCTCACCACCGACAGGGGGACACAATGAGCAGTTCTTC. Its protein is CASSPPTGGHNEQFF.